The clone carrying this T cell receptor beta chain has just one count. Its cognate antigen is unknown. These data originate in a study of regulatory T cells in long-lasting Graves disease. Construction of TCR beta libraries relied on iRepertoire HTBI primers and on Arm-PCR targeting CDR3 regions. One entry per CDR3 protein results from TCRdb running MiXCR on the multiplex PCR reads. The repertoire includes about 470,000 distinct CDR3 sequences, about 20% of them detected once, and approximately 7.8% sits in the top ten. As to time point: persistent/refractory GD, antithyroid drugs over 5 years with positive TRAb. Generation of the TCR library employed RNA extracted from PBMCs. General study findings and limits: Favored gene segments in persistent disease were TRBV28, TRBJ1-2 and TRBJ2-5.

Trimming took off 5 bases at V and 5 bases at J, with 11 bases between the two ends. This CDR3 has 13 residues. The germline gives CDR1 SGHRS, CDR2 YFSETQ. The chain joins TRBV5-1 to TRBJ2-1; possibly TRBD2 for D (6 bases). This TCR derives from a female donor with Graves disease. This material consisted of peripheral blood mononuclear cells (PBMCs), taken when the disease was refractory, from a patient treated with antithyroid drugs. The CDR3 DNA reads TGCGCCAGCAGTCGGGACTTACACAATGAGCAGTTCTTC. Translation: CASSRDLHNEQFF.